The 9 T cell receptor beta chains given below trace back to one sample, sequenced in a study of technical replicates of blood from a few donors. Only in-frame clones appear in the TCRdb table, and some are missing; sequencing was by immunoSEQ multiplex PCR. The table includes 40,000 to 60,000 clones, 86% detected once. Sequences were obtained from PBMCs. Receptors were obtained from a human donor in good health. Some clones in this sample may be carry-over from other donors' samples.

This sequence joins TRBV5-1 and TRBJ2-4; 8 nucleotides agree with TRBD2. The CDR3 has 15 residues. J lost 7 bases, V lost 1 base, and 7 bases had no gene match. From germline, CDR1 is SGHRS and CDR2 YFSETQ. The CDR3 region has the DNA TGCGCCAGCAGCTTGCGGGGGGGCCGTGGGAACATTCAGTACTTC. It translates to CASSLRGGRGNIQYF.

V and J are TRBV7-9 and TRBJ2-7; D possibly corresponds to TRBD1 (6 bases). Trimming took off 7 bases at V and 2 bases at J, with 12 bases between the two ends. Germline CDR1 reads SEHNR; CDR2 reads FQNEAQ (reference sequence). This CDR3 has 13 residues. CDR3 nucleotide sequence: TGTGCCAGCATGTCAGACAGGCCCTACGAGCAGTACTTC. It specifies CASMSDRPYEQYF.

The chain is built from TRBV15 and TRBJ1-1; no clear D gene. The CDR3 sequence is 11 residues long. V was clipped by 0 bases and J by 10 bases, with 6 bases between them. The V gene's germline CDR1 is LNHNV and CDR2 YYDKDF (reference sequence). The CDR3 here is CATSRDGGAFF. CDR3 in DNA: TGTGCCACCAGCAGAGATGGCGGAGCTTTCTTT.

The chain employs TRBV11-2 and TRBJ1-4, with unresolved D. The germline V gene has CDR1 SGHAT and CDR2 FQNNGV. The CDR3 sequence is 14 residues long. V lost 5 bases, J lost 8 bases, and 15 bases lay in between. The CDR3, as DNA: TGTGCCAGCAGCCCCGTCTTGAGGCGCGAAAAACTGTTTTTT. Protein product: CASSPVLRREKLFF.

The V gene is TRBV9, the J gene TRBJ1-1, with D unresolved. The CDR3 runs 14 residues. With 2 bases removed from V and 5 bases from J, the gap between germline ends came to 13 bases. Germline V lookup: CDR1 SGDLS, CDR2 YYNGEE. The CDR3 DNA reads as TGTGCCAGCAGCGTCTTGCCAACGGTTACTGAAGCTTTCTTT. It translates to CASSVLPTVTEAFF.

The sample holds a few counts of this clone. V usage is TRBV5-4 and J usage is TRBJ2-7, with TRBD1 as a possible D gene (6 bases). Trimming removed 2 bases at V and 0 bases at J, with 12 bases between. Germline V gene sequence: CDR1 SGHNT, CDR2 YYREEE (reference sequence). The length of the CDR3 is 15 residues. In nucleotides, the CDR3 is TGTGCCAGCAGCTTTCCAGGGGTACCCTCCTACGAGCAGTACTTC. It translates to CASSFPGVPSYEQYF. The variable domain in full, with the rest retrieved from reference TRBV5-4 and TRBJ2-7, is ETGVTQSPTHLIKTRGQQVTLRCSSQSGHNTVSWYQQALGQGPQFIFQYYREEENGRGNFPPRFSGLQFPNYSSELNVNALELDDSALYLCASSFPGVPSYEQYFGPGTRLTVT.

This clone is labeled medium-sized. J is TRBJ2-2 and V is TRBV2; 8 bases match TRBD2. Germline loops: CDR1 SNHLY, CDR2 FYNNEI. V lost 11 bases, J lost 4 bases, and 9 bases stayed unmatched. The CDR3 sequence is 14 residues long. The CDR3 coding sequence is TGTGCCGCCTCCGGGAGGGCCTTCACCGGGGAGCTGTTTTTT. It yields the protein CAASGRAFTGELFF.

The chain recombines TRBV5-1 with TRBJ2-2; the D is unclear. Germline values: CDR1 SGHRS, CDR2 YFSETQ. This CDR3 has 15 amino acids. V was trimmed by 0 bases and J by 1 base, leaving 7 bases between them. In DNA, the CDR3 is TGCGCCAGCAGCTTGGGACAACAGAACACCGGGGAGCTGTTTTTT. Protein sequence: CASSLGQQNTGELFF.

V usage is TRBV4-1 and J usage is TRBJ2-6; D possibly corresponds to TRBD1 (5 bases). CDR3 length: 15 residues. Trimming cost V 4 bases and J 5 bases, with 12 bases left between them. Per the germline V gene, CDR1 is MGHRA and CDR2 is YSYEKL. The CDR3 nucleotides are TGCGCCAGCAGCCGTACAGGTTTCTGGGCCAACGTCCTGACTTTC. It encodes CASSRTGFWANVLTF.